This TCR beta chain comes out of a study of T-cell reconstitution after alpha-beta-depleted transplantation in children (dated by TCRdb to between 2015 and 2016). For context, the study as a whole: T-cell immune reconstitution after TCRalphabeta/CD19-depleted allogeneic hematopoietic cell transplantation in children was quantitatively tracked in the study by means of TCR repertoire profiling.

The library was produced with PCR. Sequencing relied on an Illumina HiSeq 2500. TCR libraries were prepared with molecular barcoding, using unique molecular identifiers to normalize TCRbeta repertoire quantification. TCRdb reran the public reads through fastp at Q25 and MiXCR, keeping productive beta chains. Identical CDR3 protein sequences are pooled into one entry, listed with their most common genes and DNA. The sample table lists approximately 200,000 distinct CDR3 sequences, 13% to 15% of them with a count of one. Less than 15% of the sample lies in the top ten. From the cysteine up to the phenylalanine, the CDR3 has a length of 17 residues. Kept here is only the CDR3 DNA, which spans 51 bases and is read in frame from base 1. Looking up the germline V gene yields CDR1 KGHDR and CDR2 SFDVKD. Worth noting for this clonotype: Its target antigen remains unknown. A read error may be the cause here, since a much bigger clone is one base away.

This TCR derives from a human donor who donated a stem cell graft to a child with acute lymphoblastic leukemia. The input for sequencing was PBMCs from the stem cell graft donor, taken from the stem cell graft. Recombination joined TRBV24-1 with TRBJ2-1; 5 matching bases give a weak D call of TRBD1. The CDR3 amino acid sequence is: CAASDDSASSSYNEQFF. The DNA sequence follows: TGTGCCGCCAGTGATGACAGCGCTTCGAGCTCCTACAATGAGCAGTTCTTC.